This T cell receptor beta chain appears in the sequencing data of a study of blood T cell repertoires in COVID-19. Across the study: COVID-19 samples from acute and convalescent phases originated in the United States, Italy and Spain. PBMCs, B-cell-depleted T cells, or T cells were the source of the cDNA or gDNA that made up the material.

Original processing notes: Amplifying reference gene primers gave estimates of nucleated cell counts. Method: immunoSEQ multiplex PCR; TCRdb's copy keeps in-frame clones and lacks some. That table gives V, J and clone size, and the DNA gave D and trimming. The sample consists of a few hundred thousand clones, around 83% of them appearing once. Trimming pared 6 bases from V and 3 bases from J, leaving 15 bases between. The CDR3 is made up of 16 amino acids. Germline V gene data show CDR1 as MNHEY and CDR2 as SMNVEV (reference sequence). The chain carries TRBV27 and TRBJ1-6; D is perhaps TRBD1 (5 bases). The clonotype comes from a human donor in a cohort sampled during active COVID-19. The sequenced material came from peripheral blood. In DNA, the CDR3 is TGTGCCAGCAGGGCAGATGGGCAGGGCTATAATTCACCCCTCCACTTT. It yields the protein CASRADGQGYNSPLHF.